This TCR beta chain was obtained from a study of tumor-infiltrating lymphocytes in primary liver carcinoma. Germline V gene sequence: CDR1 SQVTM, CDR2 ANQGSEA. There are 13 residues in the CDR3. A word on this clonotype: The junction shows a germline mismatch at one end, possibly a read error.

Investigators took RNA and DNA out together from roughly 21-30 mg of unsorted bulk tissue. Every tumor sample had over 80% viable tumor cells. From about 530 ng total RNA, TCR beta cDNA was generated with a primer in the constant region. Sequencing libraries for TCR beta derived from three nested multiplex PCR rounds that used slightly modified ARM-PCR. Two initial PCR rounds of around 9 cycles each paired TRBV1-TRBV30 forward primers with a C-beta reverse primer. TCRdb processed the multiplex PCR reads anew with MiXCR; each CDR3 protein has one entry. The table lists 45,000 or so distinct CDR3 sequences, around 66% of them singletons.

The V call is TRBV29-1, the J call TRBJ2-7; 7 bases map to TRBD1. The source is a man aged 35 to 55 with primary liver carcinoma and hepatitis B virus infection. Sequencing was done on a sample of liver tumor tissue from sampling region 2. The sample's subset: tumor region T2, inferior pole. CDR3 sequence: CNVAPTGLQEQYF. The CDR3, as DNA: TGCAACGTTGCCCCGACAGGGCTCCAGGAGCAATACTTC.